This TCR beta chain was retrieved from a study of identical twins (dated by TCRdb to the mid-2010s). General notes on the study: The study deep-sequenced TCR alpha and beta repertoires from monozygotic twins, unrelated adults of various ages and cord blood to test whether fetal clonotypes persist. Replicate twin experiments were performed at different times using different library preparation protocols to rule out contamination. Broad study findings and their caveats: In monozygotic twins, out-of-frame TCR alpha sharing was systematically underestimated by recombination models, although the models agreed with sharing between unrelated individuals. Abundant cord blood beta clonotypes carried fewer insertions; young adult naive repertoires showed a weaker similar trend, while memory repertoires showed none. Zero-insertion analyses could be partly confounded by invariant T cells such as MAIT and iNKT, although diverse VJ usage argued against such confounding for most clonotypes. Because the same donors could not be followed over many years, conclusions were based on cross-sectional statistical analysis. Compared with coincidental sharing between unrelated individuals, out-of-frame TCR alpha sequences shared between twins showed an excess of sequences with low generation probability. A weaker excess of twin sharing was found in beta out-of-frame sequences because the signal-to-noise ratio was lowered by fewer shared sequences.

Measured from the cysteine to the phenylalanine, the CDR3 is 15 residues long. The read is trimmed to its CDR3 DNA, 45 bases read in frame from base 1. V and J are truncated by 6 bases and 4 bases respectively, leaving an intervening sequence of 18 bases. Only healthy Caucasian donors were included. The twin cohort consisted of three pairs of female monozygotic twins, all aged roughly 18 to 30 years. CD4+ and CD8+ T cell populations were isolated with positive isolation kits from Invitrogen. This clonotype appeared many times. What this receptor recognizes is not known. No per-base quality is available; no much larger clone lies one base away. The library was built by means of 5' RACE. The sample was run on an Illumina HiSeq 2000. A universal primer binding site was introduced by template switching, and a unique molecular identifier was present in the final cDNA, enabling accurate counting of TCR cDNA molecules. First-strand cDNA for TCR alpha and beta chains was synthesized from specific primers in the conserved constant-segment region. To control for contamination, every cDNA library carried two barcodes: a SMART-Mk sample barcode plus Illumina barcodes. Two successive PCR steps introduced TruSeq adapter sequences along with Illumina sample barcodes. TCR alpha and beta cDNA libraries were sequenced on the Illumina HiSeq platform with custom primers. Per the authors' processing: Unique molecular identifiers were extracted from raw reads with MiGEC, and CDR3 positions were determined with MiXCR. Recombination models were inferred per individual with the repgenHMM and IGoR tools using an EM algorithm. The tcR package in R was used for shared clonotype analysis, with sharing normalized by the product of cloneset sizes. Out-of-frame nonproductive sequences were analyzed to study raw recombination free of thymic and clonal selection effects. In-frame beta chains were kept once TCRdb had trimmed the public reads at Q25 with fastp and called clones with MiXCR. Identical CDR3 protein sequences are pooled into one entry, listed with their most common genes and DNA. The V and J calls and clone size are TCRdb's, not the authors'. The sample yields approximately 500,000 distinct CDR3 sequences; around 24% were counted once. 2.9% of the sample is held by the ten biggest clonotypes.

The data also belong to a second study, concerning T cells expressing NK-cell markers. As described in the second report: TCR beta-chain repertoires were profiled in sorted CD3+CD56+NKG2C+, CD3+CD56+NKG2C- and CD3+CD56-NKG2C+ T-cell subsets from several donors. Among the eight sequenced donors, seven were HCMV-seropositive and one was HCMV-seronegative. To restrict sorting to alphabetaTCR-expressing T cells, an anti-gammadeltaTCR antibody was added in several experiments. For five or six donors, the dominant CD3+CD56+NKG2C+ clonotypes were among the top 10 CD8+ clonotypes and accounted for about 1.0-8% of CD8+ T cells. Those dominant clonotypes were again the most abundant among CD3+CD56-NKG2C+ cells in a handful of donors, at roughly 28.3-60.1%. Whether the expanded NKG2C-expressing T cell clones were specific for HCMV antigens remained unclear. The eight sequenced donors were randomly selected healthy volunteers, three men and five women. HCMV-specific IgG was detected in serum with a commercial ELISA kit to determine HCMV serostatus. MIGEC was used to demultiplex reads and group the reads by UMI, and MiTCR was used to assemble and quantify clonotypes. To exclude erroneous sequences, any TCR cDNA sequence not supported by at least two reads was discarded. Downstream repertoire analysis used the tcR package, and clonotypes were matched across fractions by CDR3 nucleotide sequence plus V segment. Antigen specificity was annotated against VDJdb with VDJmatch, allowing one amino acid substitution in CDR3.

The sequence links TRBV12-3 or TRBV12-4 to TRBJ1-1; no D gene is confidently identified. Source material: CD4+ T cells sorted from blood. The sequence was obtained from a woman in her late teens or twenties in good health. At the DNA level, the sequence is TGTGCCAGCAGCTTCCGCTCCATTACAGTCACTGAAGCTTTCTTT. The resulting protein is CASSFRSITVTEAFF.